Listed here is a single T cell receptor beta chain. The read terminates 3 residues ahead of where the CDR3 ends, so the germline J gene completes it. This sample is part of a study of T cells in women clearing cervical HPV infection. Study at large: HLA type stays a possible confounder, typing being limited.

The germline V gene encodes CDR1 SGHTA and CDR2 FQGNSA. The CDR3 totals 13 residues. Profiling relied on immunoSEQ multiplex PCR, and the TCRdb table lists in-frame clones only, not all of them. This sample's table reports 25,000 to 30,000 clones. V gene TRBV7-2 combines with J gene TRBJ2-4, with TRBD1 matching 9 bases. The sample was blood buffy coat. This receptor was taken from a woman aged 18 to 75 with a cervical HPV16 infection that either progressed to CIN3+ or cleared (not recorded which). The DNA read from the CDR3 is TGTGCCAGCAACCGACAGGGGGGCTATGGT. Encoded protein: CASNRQGGYG. The whole CDR3 reads CASNRQGGYGQYF.